This is a list of T cell receptor beta chains from one sample in a study of T cell changes during pregnancy in multiple sclerosis. Data came from immunoSEQ multiplex PCR; TCRdb stores just in-frame clones and leaves some out. Of around 110,000 clones in the sample, less than 95% are singletons; the top ten hold around 0.8%. This specimen consisted of peripheral blood, obtained in the third trimester of pregnancy. The receptors were gathered from a female donor in good health, enrolled as a control in a pregnancy study. Each CDR3 is given with its conserved first and last residue. The D gene is left open where the match is weak. Rows give clone size only sometimes, using once, few, many, or a class for an expanded clone.

j_call clone_size v_call cdr3_length d_call cdr3_nt cdr3_aa
TRBJ1-1 - TRBV5-1 14 - TGCGCCAGCAGCTTAGCCACCACGGACACTGAAGCTTTCTTT CASSLATTDTEAFF
TRBJ2-3 - TRBV11-2 15 - TGTGCCAGCAGAAAGGGTGGGGCAGACACAGATACGCAGTATTTT CASRKGGADTDTQYF
TRBJ2-1 - TRBV7-8 16 TRBD2 TGTGCCAGCAGCCGTCCGGGGCGGGGGGTCCCCAGGGAGCAGTTCTTC CASSRPGRGVPREQFF
TRBJ1-1 - TRBV9 13 - TGTGCCAGCAGCACCGAGGGGGTCACTGAAGCTTTCTTT CASSTEGVTEAFF
TRBJ2-5 - TRBV6-1 15 TRBD1 TGTGCCAGCAGGATGAACAGGGGATCACAAGAGACCCAGTACTTC CASRMNRGSQETQYF
TRBJ1-6 - TRBV6-4 13 - TGTGCCAGCAGTGAGACAGATAATTCACCCCTCCACTTT CASSETDNSPLHF
TRBJ2-7 once TRBV30 12 - TGTGCCTGGTCCCTAGGCCCCTACGAGCAGTACTTC CAWSLGPYEQYF
TRBJ1-2 - TRBV10-3 15 TRBD1 TGTGCCATCAGTGAATCGGGACAGGGGGGCGATGGCTACACCTTC CAISESGQGGDGYTF
TRBJ2-7 once TRBV13 14 TRBD1 TGTGCCAGCAGTTATCGGGACAGCTCCTACGAGCAGTACTTC CASSYRDSSYEQYF
TRBJ2-3 - TRBV10-2 14 TRBD2 TGCGCCAGCAGGACTAGCGGGAGCACAGATACGCAGTATTTT CASRTSGSTDTQYF
TRBJ1-1 - TRBV5-6 19 - TGTGCCAGCAGCTTCATGGTGTTCTTACGGGGGTCCCGGAACACTGAAGCTTTCTTT CASSFMVFLRGSRNTEAFF
TRBJ2-1 - TRBV9 14 - TGTGCCAGCAGCGTCGACTCTTCCTACAATGAGCAGTTCTTC CASSVDSSYNEQFF
TRBJ1-4 - TRBV29-1 14 - TGCAGCGTTGAAATCCAAGCGGCGGGTGAAAAACTGTTTTTT CSVEIQAAGEKLFF
TRBJ2-7 - TRBV5-1 15 - TGCGCCAGCAGCCTGACATACGCTGGAGGGTACGAGCAGTACTTC CASSLTYAGGYEQYF
TRBJ2-5 - TRBV6-1 12 TRBD1 TGTGCCACTAACAGGGGGCCAGAGACCCAGTACTTC CATNRGPETQYF
TRBJ1-2 - TRBV5-1 15 - TGCGCCAGCAGCTTGGGAGGCAGGGAATCGAGAGGCTACACCTTC CASSLGGRESRGYTF
TRBJ1-1 - TRBV5-5 13 - TGTGCCAGCAGCTTGGGCGAAGTTACCGAAGCTTTCTTT CASSLGEVTEAFF
TRBJ1-2 - TRBV30 12 - TGTGCCGTAACAGGGTTTGAGTATGGCTACACCTTC CAVTGFEYGYTF